These 31 T cell receptor beta chains were all obtained from the same sample, sequenced in a study of identical twins. MiXCR was run by TCRdb on the 5' RACE reads, yielding one entry per CDR3 protein. The table lists around 650,000 distinct CDR3 sequences, 7.1% of them singletons. The same specimen was also included in a second study, on yellow fever vaccine responses in identical twins.

The sequencing sample was made of PBMCs. The receptor source for this set is a woman aged 18 to 35 in good health.

The sample holds many counts of this clonotype. J is TRBJ2-5 and V is TRBV15; 8 bases align to TRBD1. J was trimmed by 4 bases and V by 2 bases; bases with no gene match: 9. In germline, CDR1 is LNHNV, CDR2 YYDKDF (reference sequence). CDR3 size: 16 residues. The CDR3 protein is CATSRRTQGAGETQYF. CDR3 nucleotides: TGTGCCACCAGCAGACGGACCCAGGGGGCCGGAGAGACCCAGTACTTC. Combining the CDR3 with reference TRBV15 and TRBJ2-5 gives the whole variable domain DAMVIQNPRYQVTQFGKPVTLSCSQTLNHNVMYWYQQKSSQAPKLLFHYYDKDFNNEADTPDNFQSRRPNTSFCFLDIRSPGLGDTAMYLCATSRRTQGAGETQYFGPGTRLLVL.

This clonotype was seen at least ten times. The chain has TRBV7-9 and TRBJ2-1, with D unresolved. The CDR3 spans 15 residues. V lost 1 base and J lost 6, with 13 bases in between. The germline CDR1 and CDR2 sequences are SEHNR and FQNEAQ (reference sequence). CDR3 coding DNA: TGTGCCAGCAGCTTAGGGGGTTCGTTACTCAATGAGCAGTTCTTC. Protein: CASSLGGSLLNEQFF.

This clonotype has just a few counts. The V call is TRBV2, the J call TRBJ1-1; 9 nucleotides agree with TRBD1. Germline CDR1 and CDR2: SNHLY and FYNNEI. The CDR3 is 14 amino acids. V was pared by 6 bases and J by 2 bases, with 4 bases of the junction left unmatched. CDR3 residues: CASRVDRGNTEAFF. DNA of the CDR3: TGTGCCAGCAGGGTGGACAGGGGTAACACTGAAGCTTTCTTT.

The chain has TRBV18 and TRBJ1-5; D might be TRBD1 (5 bases). The ends were cut back, 3 bases at V and 0 bases at J, with 9 bases in the middle. Germline loops: CDR1 KGHSH, CDR2 LQKENI. CDR3 length: 15 residues. The CDR3 coding sequence is TGTGCCAGCTCACCGGGGGAGTATAGCAATCAGCCCCAGCATTTT. Translation: CASSPGEYSNQPQHF.

The chain joins TRBV7-8 to TRBJ1-4; D is possibly TRBD1 (6 bases). The ends were cut back, 5 bases at V and 4 bases at J, with 17 bases in the middle. The length of the CDR3 is 16 residues. CDR1 SGHVS and CDR2 FQNEAQ come from the germline V gene. The CDR3 DNA reads TGTGCCAGCAGCCCGAAACGGGACACCCTTAATGAAAAACTGTTTTTT. It is translated as CASSPKRDTLNEKLFF.

The table lists this clonotype with a few counts. The genes are TRBV2 and TRBJ2-1; 9 bases line up with TRBD2. The V segment lost 4 bases and the J segment 5 bases; nucleotides outside the gene matches: 15. The V gene's germline CDR1 is SNHLY and CDR2 FYNNEI. The CDR3 runs 18 residues. CDR3 residues: CASSGNPKTSGFNNEQFF. Here the CDR3 DNA reads TGTGCCAGCAGTGGAAATCCCAAGACTAGCGGATTTAACAATGAGCAGTTCTTC. The variable domain in full, with the rest retrieved from reference TRBV2 and TRBJ2-1, is EPEVTQTPSHQVTQMGQEVILRCVPISNHLYFYWYRQILGQKVEFLVSFYNNEISEKSEIFDDQFSVERPDGSNFTLKIRSTKLEDSAMYFCASSGNPKTSGFNNEQFFGPGTRLTVL.

A few counts support this clonotype. The CDR3, as DNA: TGCAGCGTTGAAGGGACAGGGAGAATCTATGGCTACACCTTC. This sequence encodes CSVEGTGRIYGYTF. The chain employs TRBV29-1 and TRBJ1-2, with TRBD1 matching 8 bases. This CDR3 spans 14 amino acids. CDR1 is SQVTM, CDR2 ANQGSEA, per germline. J was trimmed by 4 bases and V by 1 base; bases with no gene match: 5.

This clonotype was detected a few times. The chain has TRBV28 and TRBJ1-2, with D unresolved. The CDR3 spans 12 residues. Trimming cost V 5 bases and J 5 bases, with 9 bases left between them. The germline V gene has CDR1 MDHEN and CDR2 SYDVKM. The CDR3 DNA follows: TGTGCCAGCAGTAGTATGGCGTATGGCTACACCTTC. Its translation is CASSSMAYGYTF.

This clonotype has a handful of counts. The chain couples TRBV2 to TRBJ1-6, with 11 bases that match TRBD1. V trimming: 5 bases; J trimming: 6 bases; junction bases outside the gene matches: 3. This CDR3 spans 15 amino acids. In germline, CDR1 is SNHLY, CDR2 FYNNEI. This CDR3 reads CASSNGQGANSPLHF. The CDR3 DNA is TGTGCCAGCAGTAATGGACAGGGGGCTAATTCACCCCTCCACTTT.

This clonotype has a count of ten or more. V gene TRBV28 combines with J gene TRBJ1-1; no clear D. The CDR3 contains 14 residues. Germline V CDR1 and CDR2: MDHEN, SYDVKM. Deletions cut 2 bases from V and 1 base from J, with 8 bases between. The DNA of the CDR3 is TGTGCCAGCAGTTTAACAAGAAAGAACACTGAAGCTTTCTTT. Translation: CASSLTRKNTEAFF.

This chain joins TRBV20-1 and TRBJ2-3; the match to TRBD2 covers 8 bases. The CDR3 is 15 amino acids. With 4 bases clipped from V and 0 bases from J, the junction kept 6 bases outside the gene matches. Germline V lookup: CDR1 DFQATT, CDR2 SNEGSKA (reference sequence). CDR3 amino acids: CSATSTSGSTDTQYF. DNA for the CDR3: TGCAGTGCTACCAGTACTAGCGGAAGCACAGATACGCAGTATTTT.

This clonotype was picked up a small number of times. The V and J genes are TRBV12-3 or TRBV12-4 and TRBJ2-4; D uncertain. V lost 4 bases to trimming and J lost 0 bases, with 10 bases between them. The CDR3 has 15 residues. The CDR3 nucleotides are TGTGCCAGCAGTTCGAACGAGCTAGCCAAAAACATTCAGTACTTC. Its translation: CASSSNELAKNIQYF.

The chain uses TRBV5-1 and TRBJ1-4; 10 nucleotides agree with TRBD1. Looked up from germline, CDR1 is SGHRS and CDR2 is YFSETQ. The CDR3 contains 16 residues. Trimming took 0 bases from V and 8 from J; bases not matched to a gene: 7. The CDR3 loop reads CASSLETGGAREKLFF. CDR3 in DNA: TGCGCCAGCAGCTTGGAGACAGGGGGCGCGAGGGAAAAACTGTTTTTT.

This clonotype came up a few times. The rearrangement joins TRBV15 to TRBJ2-3; D is uncertain. The CDR3 runs to 12 residues. The V gene lost 2 bases and the J gene lost 7 bases, with 7 bases spanning the gap. The germline gives CDR1 LNHNV, CDR2 YYDKDF (reference sequence). Here the CDR3 DNA reads TGTGCCACCAGCAGAACGGAGAATACGCAGTATTTT. It encodes CATSRTENTQYF.

In its sample, this clonotype was seen a few times. The chain couples TRBV18 to TRBJ2-1; 7 nucleotides agree with TRBD1. Trimming cost V 0 bases and J 0 bases; bases outside gene matches: 5. Germline lookup yields CDR1 KGHSH and CDR2 LQKENI. This CDR3 is built from 17 residues. CDR3 amino acids: CASSPPPTGNSYNEQFF. The DNA of the CDR3 is TGTGCCAGCTCACCACCCCCGACAGGGAACTCCTACAATGAGCAGTTCTTC.

The sample holds a few counts of this clonotype. This chain joins TRBV29-1 and TRBJ2-3; a possible D gene is TRBD1 (5 bases). Germline CDR1 and CDR2: SQVTM and ANQGSEA. V was cut by 6 bases and J by 2 bases, with 18 bases left in between. The CDR3 sequence is 15 residues long. The CDR3 nucleotides read TGCAGCGTCCTCGATCGACAGTCTTACACAGATACGCAGTATTTT. It specifies CSVLDRQSYTDTQYF.

The V and J genes are TRBV24-1 and TRBJ2-6; 11 nucleotides align to TRBD1. The CDR3 runs to 18 residues. Trimming took 4 bases from V and 1 from J; bases not matched to a gene: 5. From germline, CDR1 is KGHDR and CDR2 SFDVKD. The CDR3 bases are TGTGCCACCAGTGACCCCGGACAGGGGGCATCTGGGGCCAACGTCCTGACTTTC. Amino acid sequence: CATSDPGQGASGANVLTF.

This chain joins TRBV3-1 and TRBJ2-4; perhaps D is TRBD1 or TRBD2 (6 bases each). V lost 4 bases and J 0 bases, leaving 16 bases between the germline ends. This CDR3 comprises 17 residues. Germline V gives CDR1 LGHDT, CDR2 YNNKEL (reference sequence). CDR3 nucleotide sequence: TGTGCCAGCAGCCCGAACAGAGGGGGGCTAGCCAAAAACATTCAGTACTTC. Translated, it gives CASSPNRGGLAKNIQYF.

In DNA, the CDR3 is TGTGCCATCAGTGAGGGGAGAGGGGGTGGAAGAGACGAGCAGTACTTC. Protein sequence: CAISEGRGGGRDEQYF. V and J are TRBV10-3 and TRBJ2-7; D may be TRBD1 (6 bases). This CDR3 spans 16 amino acids. The germline V gene encodes CDR1 ENHRY and CDR2 SYGVKD. V was pared by 2 bases and J by 5 bases, with 19 bases between.

This clonotype came up a few times. The chain uses TRBV7-8 and TRBJ1-5; unclear D gene. V gave up 5 bases and J gave up 3 bases, with 14 bases separating them. This CDR3 spans 15 amino acids. The germline CDR1 and CDR2 sequences are SGHVS and FQNEAQ. The CDR3 here is CASSAYEGHNQPQHF. The CDR3 DNA reads as TGTGCCAGCAGCGCATACGAAGGGCACAATCAGCCCCAGCATTTT.

This sequence joins TRBV5-1 and TRBJ2-3, with 11 positions matching TRBD1. Germline CDR1 and CDR2: SGHRS and YFSETQ. There are 16 residues in the CDR3. Unmatched junction bases numbered 7, after V lost 3 bases and J lost 4 bases. The CDR3 reads CASSSNGQGAADTQYF. As DNA, the CDR3 is TGCGCCAGCAGCTCCAATGGACAGGGGGCAGCAGATACGCAGTATTTT.

This clonotype was found many times. V gene TRBV12-3 or TRBV12-4 combines with J gene TRBJ2-7, with 15 bases fitting TRBD2. V was pared by 6 bases and J by 6 bases, with 6 bases of the junction left unmatched. The CDR3 length is 15 residues. For the CDR3, the DNA is TGTGCCAGCAGCGGACTAGCGGGAGGGATCGGCGAGCAGTACTTC. This gives the protein CASSGLAGGIGEQYF.

This clonotype showed up just a few times. The genes are TRBV20-1 and TRBJ2-1; D is perhaps TRBD1 (5 bases). CDR1 DFQATT and CDR2 SNEGSKA come from the germline V gene (reference sequence). V lost 5 bases and J 0 bases, leaving 8 bases between the germline ends. There are 13 residues in the CDR3. The CDR3 is CSARTYSYNEQFF. The CDR3 DNA reads as TGCAGTGCTCGGACATACTCCTACAATGAGCAGTTCTTC.

This clonotype was seen at least ten times. The rearrangement links TRBV12-3 or TRBV12-4 to TRBJ2-3; no firm D call. The CDR3 consists of 12 residues. Deletions cut 5 bases from V and 6 bases from J, with 9 bases between. For the CDR3, the DNA is TGTGCCAGCAGTCTAGAAAGGGATACGCAGTATTTT. Protein sequence: CASSLERDTQYF.

As DNA, the CDR3 is TGTGCCAGCAGCTTAGTGGGACAGGGGATCTATAGCAATCAGCCCCAGCATTTT. Its protein product is CASSLVGQGIYSNQPQHF. The genes are TRBV7-8 and TRBJ1-5; 10 bases line up with TRBD1. CDR3 length equals 18 residues. Germline trimming cut 1 base from V and 0 bases from J; bases unmatched to any gene: 6. The germline CDR1 and CDR2 sequences are SGHVS and FQNEAQ.

By frequency in the sample, this clonotype is medium-sized. This chain links TRBV4-1 with TRBJ1-4; no definite D call. CDR3 length equals 12 residues. The ends were cut back, 4 bases at V and 11 bases at J, with 11 bases in the middle. The V gene's germline CDR1 is MGHRA and CDR2 YSYEKL. For the CDR3, the DNA is TGCGCCAGCAGCCGACCGCTAGGGAAACTGTTTTTT. Its protein is CASSRPLGKLFF.

This chain uses TRBV12-3 or TRBV12-4 with TRBJ1-6; no clear D. The CDR3 contains 13 residues. Trimming left V 5 bases short and J 9 bases short, with 11 bases between. CDR3 sequence (DNA): TGTGCCAGCAGTCCTAGCGGTACTTCACCCCTCCACTTT. Its translation: CASSPSGTSPLHF.

This clonotype was found a few times. This chain links TRBV25-1 with TRBJ2-7; possible D gene TRBD2, 5 bases. CDR3 length equals 13 residues. Germline-derived CDR1 and CDR2 are MGHDK and SYGVNS. The ends were cut back, 7 bases at V and 7 bases at J, with 17 bases in the middle. In DNA form, the CDR3 reads TGTGCCAGCAACAAGGGCCGAGGGTTAGAGCAGTACTTC. Translation gives CASNKGRGLEQYF.

This clonotype was recorded many times. The rearrangement uses TRBV27 and TRBJ1-1, with TRBD1 identical over 11 bases. Germline loops: CDR1 MNHEY, CDR2 SMNVEV (reference sequence). The V gene end was trimmed by 8 bases and the J gene end by 4 bases; junction bases not matched to a gene: 6. This CDR3 region has 14 residues. CDR3 region: CASCLGTGGTEAFF. The DNA for the CDR3 is TGTGCCAGCTGTCTAGGGACAGGGGGCACTGAAGCTTTCTTT.

This clonotype was detected many times. The V and J genes are TRBV7-6 and TRBJ2-1; D is undetermined. V was shortened by 4 bases and J by 2 bases, with 12 bases between the two germline ends. In germline, CDR1 is SGHVS, CDR2 FNYEAQ. This CDR3 spans 15 amino acids. The CDR3 loop is CASSSMGTTYNEQFF. In DNA form, the CDR3 reads TGTGCCAGCAGCTCCATGGGCACTACCTACAATGAGCAGTTCTTC.

J is TRBJ1-3 and V is TRBV6-5; D may be TRBD1 (6 bases). Deletions cut 2 bases from V and 8 bases from J, with 16 bases between. Germline V gene sequence: CDR1 MNHEY, CDR2 SVGAGI. CDR3 length equals 15 residues. The CDR3 sequence: CASSYTGGSRDTIYF. CDR3 in DNA: TGTGCCAGCAGTTACACCGGGGGCTCTCGAGACACCATATATTTT.